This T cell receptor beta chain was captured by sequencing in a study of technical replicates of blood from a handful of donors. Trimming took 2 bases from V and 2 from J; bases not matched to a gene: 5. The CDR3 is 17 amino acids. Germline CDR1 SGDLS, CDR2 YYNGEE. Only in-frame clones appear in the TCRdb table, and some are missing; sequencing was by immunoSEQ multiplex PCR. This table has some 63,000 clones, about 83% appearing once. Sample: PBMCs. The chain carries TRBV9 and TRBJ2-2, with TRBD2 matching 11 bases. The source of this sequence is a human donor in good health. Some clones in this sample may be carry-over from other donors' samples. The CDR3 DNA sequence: TGTGCCAGCAGCGTGAGGCTAGCGGGGGGCAACACCGGGGAGCTGTTTTTT. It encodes CASSVRLAGGNTGELFF.